The T cell receptor beta chain described here comes from a study of neurological immune-mediated disorders. Study-level results: The greatest TCR clonal expansion appeared in HTLV-1-associated myelopathy and the smallest, falling below healthy controls, in multiple sclerosis. The absence of shared CDR3 amino acid sequences among expanded clones across subjects suggests private repertoires in all groups.

Germline CDR1 and CDR2: SNHLY and FYNNEI. The trim removed 4 bases at V and 0 bases at J, leaving 9 bases unmatched. CDR3 length: 17 amino acids. This clonotype was seen ten or more times. As yet, its antigen is unknown. TCRdb re-called the 5' RACE reads through MiXCR, storing one row per CDR3 protein. The data hold over 55,000 distinct CDR3 sequences, with approximately 10% observed a single time. As to time point: longitudinal time-point 1 (baseline). The specimen was PBMCs. This chain links TRBV2 with TRBJ1-5; TRBD1 agrees at 7 bases. The origin of this receptor is a man aged 25-45 years in good health. The CDR3 DNA is TGTGCCAGCAGTGCATCCGGGACAGTCTATAGCAATCAGCCCCAGCATTTT. It translates to CASSASGTVYSNQPQHF.